This T cell receptor beta chain was captured in a study of Ad26.COV2.S vaccination and SARS-CoV-2 variants. Study details: Participant was drawn from the COV1001 Ad26.COV2.S trial arm.

The repertoire was sequenced with immunoSEQ multiplex PCR; TCRdb's copy has only in-frame clones and lacks some. The table records about 400,000 clones, 89% of them present only once. On this clone: Its antigen is not known.

The CDR3 sequence is 13 residues long. The V gene lost 2 bases and the J gene lost 12 bases, with 14 bases spanning the gap. CDR1 MNHEY and CDR2 SMNVEV come from the germline V gene (reference sequence). General study results and limits: Recipients of vaccine and of placebo showed similar breadth of their non-spike TCR repertoires.

The treatment is: about 20 received Ad26.COV2.S at low or high dose, single or two shots; several received placebo; per-sample allocation not given. Collection of the samples took place on day 63 after the first injection of vaccine or placebo. This specimen consisted of peripheral blood, obtained in a trial of Ad26.COV2.S vaccine versus placebo. The chain combines TRBV27 with TRBJ2-1; D remains ambiguous. The source of this sequence is a person aged 18 to 65 who received the Ad26.COV2.S COVID-19 vaccine or a placebo. The CDR3: CASSLGQLGGQFF. CDR3 DNA: TGTGCCAGCAGTTTAGGCCAATTGGGTGGGCAGTTCTTC.